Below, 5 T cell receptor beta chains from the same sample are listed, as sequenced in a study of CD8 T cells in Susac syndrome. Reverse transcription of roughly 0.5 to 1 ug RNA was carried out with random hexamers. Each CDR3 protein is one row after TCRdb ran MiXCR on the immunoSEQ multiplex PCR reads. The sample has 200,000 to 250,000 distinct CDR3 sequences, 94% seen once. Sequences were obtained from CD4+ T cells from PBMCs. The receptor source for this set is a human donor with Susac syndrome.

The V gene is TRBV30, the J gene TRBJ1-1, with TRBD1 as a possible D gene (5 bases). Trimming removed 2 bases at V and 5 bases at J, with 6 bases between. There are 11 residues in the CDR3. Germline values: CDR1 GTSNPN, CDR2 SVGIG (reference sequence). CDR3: CAWSKGTEAFF. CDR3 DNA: TGTGCCTGGAGTAAGGGGACTGAAGCTTTCTTT.

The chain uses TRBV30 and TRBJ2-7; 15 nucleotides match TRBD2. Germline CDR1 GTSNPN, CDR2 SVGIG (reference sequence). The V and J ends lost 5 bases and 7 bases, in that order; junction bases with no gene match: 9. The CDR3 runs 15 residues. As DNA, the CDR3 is TGTGCCTGGGGTTTGGGACTAGCGGGGGGTAGAGAGCAGTACTTC. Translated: CAWGLGLAGGREQYF.

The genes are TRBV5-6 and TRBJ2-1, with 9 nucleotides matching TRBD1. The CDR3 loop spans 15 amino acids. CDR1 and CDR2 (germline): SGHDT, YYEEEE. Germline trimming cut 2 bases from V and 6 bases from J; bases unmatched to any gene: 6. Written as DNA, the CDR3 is TGTGCCAGCAGCTTCTCTTGGACAGGGGTCAATGAGCAGTTCTTC. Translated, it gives CASSFSWTGVNEQFF.

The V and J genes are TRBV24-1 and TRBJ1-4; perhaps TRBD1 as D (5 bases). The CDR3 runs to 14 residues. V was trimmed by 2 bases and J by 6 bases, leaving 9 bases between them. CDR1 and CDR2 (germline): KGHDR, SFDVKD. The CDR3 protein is CATSDWGRDEKLFF. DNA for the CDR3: TGTGCCACCAGTGATTGGGGCAGGGATGAAAAACTGTTTTTT.

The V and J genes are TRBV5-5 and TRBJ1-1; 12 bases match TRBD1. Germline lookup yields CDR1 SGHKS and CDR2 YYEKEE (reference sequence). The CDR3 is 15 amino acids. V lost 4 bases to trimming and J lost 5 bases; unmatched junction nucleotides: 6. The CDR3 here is CASSAGQGARTEAFF. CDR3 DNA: TGTGCCAGCAGCGCGGGACAGGGGGCGAGGACTGAAGCTTTCTTT.